The T cell receptor beta chain under discussion was sequenced for a study of blood T cell repertoires in COVID-19. As for the study in general: T cells, B-cell-depleted T cells, or PBMCs provided the cDNA or gDNA that served as material.

J lost 3 bases, V lost 4 bases, and 5 bases had no gene match. There are 14 residues in the CDR3. In germline, CDR1 is SEHNR, CDR2 FQNEAQ (reference sequence). Per the study methods: It was from reference gene primer amplification that nucleated cell counts were estimated. Method: immunoSEQ multiplex PCR; TCRdb's copy keeps in-frame clones and lacks some. D and trimming were read from the DNA, whereas the V and J calls and clone size are those reported in that table. The top ten clones hold roughly 8.7% of a sample with over 65,000 clones, roughly 88% of them seen once. The TCR sequence derives from a man aged 30 to 39 with acute or convalescent COVID-19. The chain carries TRBV7-9 and TRBJ2-7; the match to TRBD2 covers 8 bases. Source material: peripheral blood. The CDR3 sequence: CASSSRREVYEQYF. The CDR3 DNA follows: TGTGCCAGCAGCTCCCGGCGGGAGGTCTACGAGCAGTACTTC.